One sample yielded the 25 T cell receptor beta chains listed below, sequenced in a study of blood T cell repertoires in COVID-19. Libraries were prepared by immunoSEQ multiplex PCR; TCRdb keeps only in-frame clonotypes and omits some of them. The sample lists around 300,000 clones; approximately 92% were seen once. Sequenced sample: PBMCs or T cells enriched from blood (not recorded which). These receptors all come from a woman younger than 30 who had recovered from COVID-19.

V usage is TRBV3-1 (or the pseudogene TRBV3-2) and J usage is TRBJ2-1; D remains unclear. V dropped 0 bases and J dropped 5 bases, with 14 bases sitting between them. The CDR3 is 16 amino acids. The germline V gene has CDR1 LGHDT and CDR2 YNNKEL (reference sequence). CDR3 protein: CASSQDLPGLNNEQFF. As DNA, the CDR3 is TGTGCCAGCAGCCAAGATCTGCCAGGCTTGAACAATGAGCAGTTCTTC.

This sequence joins TRBV28 and TRBJ1-1; 10 nucleotides match TRBD1. The CDR3 has 16 residues. With V trimmed by 6 bases and J by 11 bases, 18 bases remained unmatched. The germline gives CDR1 MDHEN, CDR2 SYDVKM. The CDR3 DNA follows: TGTGCCAGCAGAAACCCATGGGGACAGGGGCGCGCTAGGGCTTTCTTT. Its translation is CASRNPWGQGRARAFF.

The chain recombines TRBV9 with TRBJ2-3; 10 bases fit TRBD2. Germline V gives CDR1 SGDLS, CDR2 YYNGEE. With V trimmed by 5 bases and J by 3 bases, 15 bases remained unmatched. This CDR3 is built from 18 residues. CDR3 loop: CASSGESGGAIRTDTQYF. Written as DNA, the CDR3 is TGTGCCAGCAGTGGAGAGAGCGGGGGGGCGATAAGAACAGATACGCAGTATTTT. Supplemented by reference TRBV9 and TRBJ2-3, the full variable domain reads DSGVTQTPKHLITATGQRVTLRCSPRSGDLSVYWYQQSLDQGLQFLIQYYNGEERAKGNILERFSAQQFPDLHSELNLSSLELGDSALYFCASSGESGGAIRTDTQYFGPGTRLTVL.

This chain connects TRBV27 to TRBJ2-3; 11 bases line up with TRBD2. The germline CDR1 and CDR2 sequences are MNHEY and SMNVEV (reference sequence). The length of the CDR3 is 15 residues. The ends lost 7 bases at V and 1 base at J; junction bases unmatched: 4. CDR3 in DNA: TGTGCCAGCACCGAGGGACTAGCGGGCACAGATACGCAGTATTTT. It encodes CASTEGLAGTDTQYF.

This clone was detected only a few times. The chain has TRBV5-1 and TRBJ1-6; the D gene is possibly TRBD1 (5 bases). The germline CDR1 and CDR2 sequences are SGHRS and YFSETQ. The length of the CDR3 is 15 residues. Trimming took off 4 bases at V and 8 bases at J, with 16 bases between the two ends. The CDR3 DNA follows: TGCGCCAGCAGCGCCGGGGGGGTAAGGGATTCACCCCTCCACTTT. It yields the protein CASSAGGVRDSPLHF.

The chain carries TRBV4-1 and TRBJ2-2; D is undetermined. The CDR3 runs 13 residues. From germline, CDR1 is MGHRA and CDR2 YSYEKL. Between the trimmed V and J ends, which lost 2 bases and 6 bases, there was a span of 7 bases. The chain's CDR3 is CASSQTVSGELFF. The CDR3 nucleotides are TGCGCCAGCAGCCAAACAGTGTCCGGGGAGCTGTTTTTT.

The chain joins TRBV19 to TRBJ1-1; 7 bases are a match to TRBD1. Losses at the gene ends were 6 bases for V and 6 bases for J; bases not matched to a gene: 7. The CDR3 has 13 residues. The V gene's germline CDR1 is LNHDA and CDR2 SQIVND (reference sequence). The CDR3 is CASRRTGVAEAFF. For the CDR3, the DNA is TGTGCCAGTAGGCGTACAGGGGTGGCTGAAGCTTTCTTT.

The J gene is TRBJ1-5, the V gene TRBV15, with D hard to call. This CDR3 is built from 16 residues. Germline CDR1 and CDR2: LNHNV and YYDKDF (reference sequence). The V end lost 0 bases, the J end lost 3 bases, and 12 bases lay between the germline ends. The CDR3 spells CATSRDYRVPNQPQHF. DNA for the CDR3: TGTGCCACCAGCAGAGATTACCGGGTCCCCAATCAGCCCCAGCATTTT.

J is TRBJ2-5 and V is TRBV5-1; D remains ambiguous. This CDR3 is 13 amino acids long. V shed 6 bases and J shed 1 base, with 10 bases lying between them. CDR1 and CDR2 (germline): SGHRS, YFSETQ. The chain's CDR3 is CASNGGSQETQYF. As DNA, the CDR3 is TGCGCCAGCAATGGCGGCAGCCAAGAGACCCAGTACTTC.

The CDR3 reads CATEGSNYGYTF. As DNA, the CDR3 is TGTGCCACGGAGGGGTCTAACTATGGCTACACCTTC. The chain joins TRBV5-6 to TRBJ1-2, with D possibly being TRBD1 (5 bases). Germline V lookup: CDR1 SGHDT, CDR2 YYEEEE. CDR3 length: 12 amino acids. Deletions cut 9 bases from V and 0 bases from J, with 9 bases between.

The rearrangement joins TRBV9 to TRBJ1-2; TRBD1 matches at 8 bases. Trimming removed 0 bases from V and 1 base from J; junction bases left unmatched: 14. This CDR3 is 19 amino acids long. Germline-derived CDR1 and CDR2 are SGDLS and YYNGEE. The CDR3 protein is CASSVARPDRVSNNYGYTF. The CDR3 DNA follows: TGTGCCAGCAGCGTAGCCCGTCCGGACAGGGTAAGTAATAACTATGGCTACACCTTC.

V and J are TRBV25-1 and TRBJ1-2; 12 bases align to TRBD1. Germline V CDR1 and CDR2: MGHDK, SYGVNS. The V and J ends lost 0 bases and 9 bases, in that order; junction bases with no gene match: 5. This CDR3 has 15 amino acids. The CDR3 loop is CASSEYGGTGGSYTF. As DNA, the CDR3 is TGTGCCAGCAGTGAATACGGCGGGACAGGGGGCAGCTACACCTTC.

The V and J genes are TRBV28 and TRBJ2-7; 7 nucleotides align to TRBD2. The CDR3 has 14 residues. Per germline, CDR1 MDHEN and CDR2 SYDVKM. V gave up 4 bases and J gave up 3 bases; unmatched junction bases: 6. The CDR3 spells CASSSPPSGYEQYF. The CDR3 DNA is TGTGCCAGCAGTTCTCCCCCTAGCGGCTACGAGCAGTACTTC.

The chain is built from TRBV6-5 and TRBJ2-2, with 9 bases matching TRBD1. This CDR3 comprises 14 residues. The germline gives CDR1 MNHEY, CDR2 SVGAGI. V lost 7 bases to trimming and J lost 5 bases; unmatched junction nucleotides: 5. CDR3 DNA sequence: TGTGCCAGCACCAGACAGGGGGAGACCGGGGAGCTGTTTTTT. It codes for CASTRQGETGELFF.

V gene TRBV2 combines with J gene TRBJ1-1, with 7 bases matching TRBD1. This CDR3 comprises 13 residues. CDR1 and CDR2 from the germline V gene are SNHLY and FYNNEI. The ends lost 6 bases at V and 0 bases at J; junction bases unmatched: 1. The chain's CDR3 is CASRGQLNTEAFF. The CDR3 DNA sequence: TGTGCCAGCAGGGGACAGTTGAACACTGAAGCTTTCTTT.

The CDR3 reads CASSNALGAEGYTF. As DNA, the CDR3 is TGCGCCAGCAGTAACGCCTTGGGGGCAGAGGGCTACACCTTC. V and J are TRBV5-1 and TRBJ1-2; a possible D gene is TRBD1 (6 bases). V lost 5 bases and J lost 8, with 19 bases in between. CDR3 size: 14 residues. Germline V gives CDR1 SGHRS, CDR2 YFSETQ.

The chain is built from TRBV29-1 and TRBJ1-2; TRBD1 matches 8 bases. Losses at the gene ends were 5 bases for V and 4 bases for J; bases not matched to a gene: 3. Germline lookup yields CDR1 SQVTM and CDR2 ANQGSEA. CDR3 size: 12 residues. CDR3 amino acids: CSVSGQGYGYTF. CDR3 nucleotides: TGCAGCGTTTCCGGACAGGGCTATGGCTACACCTTC.

The chain joins TRBV5-4 to TRBJ1-5; D is unresolved. This CDR3 has 15 amino acids. In germline, CDR1 is SGHNT, CDR2 YYREEE (reference sequence). Trimming stripped 4 bases from V and 4 bases from J, with 15 bases between. CDR3 sequence: CASSQGIDGNQPQHF. In nucleotides, the CDR3 is TGTGCCAGCAGCCAAGGAATCGACGGGAATCAGCCCCAGCATTTT.

This rearrangement joins TRBV18 to TRBJ1-3; D remains ambiguous. V shed 3 bases and J shed 0 bases, with 12 bases lying between them. Germline CDR1 reads KGHSH; CDR2 reads LQKENI. The CDR3 has 16 amino acids. The CDR3 bases are TGTGCCAGCTCACCTAACCCCCCGCGCTCTGGAAACACCATATATTTT. Translated, it gives CASSPNPPRSGNTIYF.

This clone has only one observation. This chain connects TRBV7-2 to TRBJ1-4, with D perhaps matching TRBD1 (5 bases). This CDR3 contains 16 residues. Germline V gives CDR1 SGHTA, CDR2 FQGNSA. V lost 5 bases and J 3 bases, leaving 16 bases between the germline ends. The CDR3 loop is CASSKGDGGANEKLFF. The CDR3 region has the DNA TGTGCCAGCAGCAAAGGGGACGGGGGAGCTAATGAAAAACTGTTTTTT.

V usage is TRBV5-1 and J usage is TRBJ2-2; 11 bases line up with TRBD1. CDR3 length: 16 residues. Germline values: CDR1 SGHRS, CDR2 YFSETQ. With 4 bases clipped from V and 3 bases from J, the junction kept 5 bases outside the gene matches. The chain's CDR3 is CASSLGQGVYTGELFF. The CDR3 nucleotides read TGCGCCAGCAGCCTGGGACAGGGGGTTTACACCGGGGAGCTGTTTTTT. Filled out from reference TRBV5-1 and TRBJ2-2, the complete variable domain reads KAGVTQTPRYLIKTRGQQVTLSCSPISGHRSVSWYQQTPGQGLQFLFEYFSETQRNKGNFPGRFSGRQFSNSRSEMNVSTLELGDSALYLCASSLGQGVYTGELFFGEGSRLTVL.

Written as DNA, the CDR3 is TGTGCCAGCAGTAGACAGGGAAACACCATATATTTT. Encoded protein: CASSRQGNTIYF. V and J are TRBV5-5 and TRBJ1-3; tentatively, D is TRBD1 (5 bases). CDR3 length: 12 residues. Germline CDR1 reads SGHKS; CDR2 reads YYEKEE (reference sequence). V was trimmed by 5 bases and J by 4 bases, leaving 7 bases between them.

The chain has TRBV20-1 and TRBJ1-6; the D gene is possibly TRBD1 (6 bases). The CDR3 extends over 15 amino acids. Trimming left V 3 bases short and J 2 bases short, with 11 bases between. The germline gives CDR1 DFQATT, CDR2 SNEGSKA (reference sequence). The CDR3 loop is CSASGQPTYNSPLHF. The CDR3, as DNA: TGCAGTGCTAGTGGACAGCCAACCTATAATTCACCCCTCCACTTT.

The chain links TRBV5-1 to TRBJ1-2; a possible D gene is TRBD1 (5 bases). With 4 bases removed from V and 7 bases from J, the gap between germline ends came to 14 bases. Germline V lookup: CDR1 SGHRS, CDR2 YFSETQ. CDR3 length equals 13 residues. The CDR3 DNA follows: TGCGCCAGCAGCCAGACCCAGGGCGGTGGCTACACCTTC. The encoded protein is CASSQTQGGGYTF. The full variable domain, rest sourced from reference TRBV5-1 and TRBJ1-2, is KAGVTQTPRYLIKTRGQQVTLSCSPISGHRSVSWYQQTPGQGLQFLFEYFSETQRNKGNFPGRFSGRQFSNSRSEMNVSTLELGDSALYLCASSQTQGGGYTFGSGTRLTVV.

This clone appeared once. V gene TRBV2 combines with J gene TRBJ2-7; 9 bases match TRBD1. CDR3 size: 14 residues. Trimming at V came to 6 bases and at J to 7 bases, leaving 10 bases not matched to a gene. Germline V lookup: CDR1 SNHLY, CDR2 FYNNEI. CDR3 residues: CASSPGQGVGEQYF. CDR3 nucleotide sequence: TGTGCCAGCAGCCCGGGACAGGGAGTTGGGGAGCAGTACTTC.